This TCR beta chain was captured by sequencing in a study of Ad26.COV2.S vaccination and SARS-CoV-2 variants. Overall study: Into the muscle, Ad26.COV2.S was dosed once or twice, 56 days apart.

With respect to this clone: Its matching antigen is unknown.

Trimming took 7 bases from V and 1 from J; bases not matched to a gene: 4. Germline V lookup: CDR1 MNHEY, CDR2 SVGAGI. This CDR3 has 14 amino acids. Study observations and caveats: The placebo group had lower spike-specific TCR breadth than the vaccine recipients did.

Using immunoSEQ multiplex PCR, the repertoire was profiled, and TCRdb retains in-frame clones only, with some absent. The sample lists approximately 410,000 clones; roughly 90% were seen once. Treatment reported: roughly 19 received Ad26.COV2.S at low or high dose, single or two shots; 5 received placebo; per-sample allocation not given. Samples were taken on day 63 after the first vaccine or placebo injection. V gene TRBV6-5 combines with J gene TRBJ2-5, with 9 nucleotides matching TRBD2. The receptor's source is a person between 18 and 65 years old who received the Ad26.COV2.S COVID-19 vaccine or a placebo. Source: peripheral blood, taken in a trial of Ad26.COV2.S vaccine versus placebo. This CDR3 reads CASTGAGGQETQYF. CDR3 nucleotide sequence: TGTGCCAGCACCGGAGCGGGGGGCCAAGAGACCCAGTACTTC.